This TCR beta chain appears in the sequencing data of a study of cytotoxic CD8 clonotypes in ibrutinib-treated CLL. Overall study context: A median roughly twelve months of treatment, range 6 to 36, preceded the collection of response samples.

This table comes from immunoSEQ multiplex PCR, and its TCRdb copy is limited to in-frame clones, with some not included. The data hold about 120,000 clones, with 58% observed a single time. The CDR3 is 15 amino acids. In germline, CDR1 is SEHNR, CDR2 FQNEAQ (reference sequence). V was cut by 1 base and J by 13 bases, with 22 bases left in between. Cryopreserved PBMCs yielded approximately 1.9 micrograms of genomic DNA for TCR beta libraries. The sequences come from PBMCs, collected after 24 months of ibrutinib treatment. The rearrangement joins TRBV7-9 to TRBJ1-1; D is ambiguous. This receptor was identified in a human donor with chronic lymphocytic leukemia. The CDR3 loop reads CASSLGNLSVGDVFF. The CDR3 DNA sequence: TGTGCCAGCAGCTTAGGTAATTTATCTGTCGGGGATGTTTTCTTT.